A selection of T cell receptor beta chains follows, all from one sample in a study of regulatory and conventional T cells in RAG deficiency. Generated by immunoSEQ multiplex PCR, the TCRdb table keeps only in-frame clones and is missing some. The profile shows under 35,000 clones, 90% of them singletons. The same data also went into a second study, on regulatory T cells.

The specimen sequenced was CD8+ T cells sorted from blood. The receptors originated from a human donor in good health. CDR3s include the opening cysteine and the closing phenylalanine or tryptophan. The D gene is left open where the match is weak. Only part of the rows carry a size: once, few, many, or a class if the clone is expanded.

abundance	j_gene	len	v_gene	d_gene	CDR3aa	CDR3nt
.	TRBJ2-5	12	TRBV2	.	CASLGQQETQYF	TGTGCCAGCTTAGGACAGCAAGAGACCCAGTACTTC
.	TRBJ2-1	14	TRBV10-2	.	CASSELTGYNEQFF	TGCGCCAGCAGTGAGCTGACAGGATACAATGAGCAGTTCTTC
.	TRBJ2-2	17	TRBV19	TRBD2	CASRPRTSDSNTGELFF	TGTGCCAGTAGACCTCGGACTAGCGATTCGAACACCGGGGAGCTGTTTTTT
.	TRBJ2-2	16	TRBV15	.	CATSASGTINTGELFF	TGTGCCACCAGCGCCAGCGGGACAATAAACACCGGGGAGCTGTTTTTT
.	TRBJ2-2	14	TRBV30	TRBD1	CAWSVTGGIGELFF	TGTGCCTGGAGTGTAACAGGGGGCATCGGGGAGCTGTTTTTT
.	TRBJ2-1	17	TRBV7-9	TRBD1	CASIVLPGQGAYNEQFF	TGTGCCAGCATTGTCCTACCGGGACAGGGGGCCTACAATGAGCAGTTCTTC
.	TRBJ2-5	15	TRBV7-2	.	CASSLAAGLQETQYF	TGTGCCAGCAGCTTAGCGGCTGGACTTCAAGAGACCCAGTACTTC
.	TRBJ1-1	13	TRBV2	.	CARLPAGETEAFF	TGTGCCAGACTCCCGGCGGGGGAAACTGAAGCTTTCTTT
.	TRBJ1-5	15	TRBV6-5	.	CASSYKYRTNQPQHF	TGTGCCAGCAGTTACAAGTACAGGACCAATCAGCCCCAGCATTTT
.	TRBJ1-2	13	TRBV7-3	.	CASSPEIGGGYTF	TGTGCCAGCAGCCCGGAGATAGGTGGTGGCTACACCTTC
.	TRBJ2-7	15	TRBV6-5	.	CASSYFSGSEGEQYF	TGTGCCAGCAGTTACTTCTCCGGCTCAGAAGGCGAGCAGTACTTC
.	TRBJ2-3	16	TRBV7-9	TRBD1	CASSPSTGRSTDTQYF	TGTGCCAGCAGCCCTTCGACAGGGAGAAGCACAGATACGCAGTATTTT
.	TRBJ2-7	13	TRBV29-1	.	CSAGGGGPYEQYF	TGCAGCGCAGGGGGGGGAGGGCCGTACGAGCAGTACTTC
.	TRBJ2-7	18	TRBV19	TRBD2	CASSIMGTSGTTSYEQYF	TGTGCCAGTAGTATAATGGGGACTAGCGGGACAACCTCCTACGAGCAGTACTTC
.	TRBJ2-3	16	TRBV4-1	TRBD1	CASSQDRDRSTDTQYF	TGCGCCAGCAGCCAGGACCGGGACAGAAGCACAGATACGCAGTATTTT
.	TRBJ2-5	13	TRBV11-2	.	CASTLPQGRTQYF	TGTGCCAGCACTCTTCCCCAGGGAAGGACCCAGTACTTC
.	TRBJ2-2	15	TRBV2	TRBD1	CASRDRVSNTGELFF	TGTGCCAGCCGGGACAGAGTTTCGAACACCGGGGAGCTGTTTTTT
.	TRBJ2-3	17	TRBV19	TRBD1	CASSPDDRDPSTDTQYF	TGTGCCAGTAGTCCAGACGACAGGGATCCTAGCACAGATACGCAGTATTTT
.	TRBJ1-4	16	TRBV4-1	TRBD1	CASSRDRVGFNEKLFF	TGCGCCAGCAGCCGGGACAGGGTCGGTTTTAATGAAAAACTGTTTTTT
once	TRBJ2-7	14	TRBV27	.	CASSFGRGGYEQYF	TGTGCCAGCAGTTTTGGCAGGGGGGGCTACGAGCAGTACTTC
.	TRBJ2-1	15	TRBV30	TRBD2	CAWSAGLAGNNEQFF	TGTGCCTGGAGTGCTGGACTAGCGGGAAACAATGAGCAGTTCTTC
.	TRBJ1-1	13	TRBV5-4	.	CASSDDRNTEAFF	TGTGCCAGCAGCGATGACAGGAACACTGAAGCTTTCTTT
.	TRBJ2-5	15	TRBV6-5	TRBD2	CASNPGLAGQETQYF	TGTGCCAGCAATCCGGGACTAGCGGGTCAAGAGACCCAGTACTTC
.	TRBJ1-3	12	TRBV9	.	CASSLQGNTIYF	TGTGCCAGCAGCCTCCAAGGAAACACCATATATTTT
.	TRBJ1-1	14	TRBV10-2	.	CASILGSGEVEAFF	TGCGCCAGCATATTGGGATCGGGAGAAGTTGAAGCTTTCTTT
.	TRBJ1-1	15	TRBV7-9	.	CASSPKTGPLIEAFF	TGTGCCAGCAGCCCCAAAACCGGGCCGCTTATTGAAGCTTTCTTT
.	TRBJ1-2	14	TRBV29-1	.	CSVEVETGNYGYTF	TGCAGCGTTGAAGTTGAGACAGGAAACTATGGCTACACCTTC
.	TRBJ2-1	14	TRBV30	TRBD2	CAWSELAGVDEQFF	TGTGCCTGGAGTGAACTAGCGGGAGTGGATGAGCAGTTCTTC
.	TRBJ2-7	11	TRBV29-1	.	CSVEGLSEQYF	TGCAGCGTTGAGGGGCTTAGCGAGCAGTACTTC
.	TRBJ1-5	15	TRBV7-8	.	CASSLTPGGNQPQHF	TGTGCCAGCAGCTTAACCCCAGGAGGAAATCAGCCCCAGCATTTT
.	TRBJ2-5	12	TRBV11-3	.	CASSRDSSTQYF	TGTGCCAGCAGCCGGGACTCCTCAACCCAGTACTTC
.	TRBJ2-1	17	TRBV4-1	.	CASSQVGKASSYNEQFF	TGCGCCAGCAGCCAAGTGGGCAAGGCGAGCTCCTACAATGAGCAGTTCTTC
.	TRBJ1-1	12	TRBV21-1	.	CASSKEGSEAFF	TGTGCCAGCAGCAAAGAGGGATCTGAAGCTTTCTTT
.	TRBJ1-1	14	TRBV19	TRBD1	CASSIGGGLTEAFF	TGTGCCAGTAGTATCGGAGGGGGCCTAACTGAAGCTTTCTTT
.	TRBJ2-7	13	TRBV7-9	.	CASSPPSVYEQYF	TGTGCCAGCAGCCCCCCGTCCGTCTACGAGCAGTACTTC
.	TRBJ1-3	14	TRBV7-8	.	CASSQGVSGNTIYF	TGTGCCAGCAGCCAAGGGGTCTCTGGAAACACCATATATTTT
.	TRBJ2-2	15	TRBV6-5	TRBD1	CASSFQGVDTGELFF	TGTGCCAGCTCCTTCCAGGGGGTGGACACCGGGGAGCTGTTTTTT
once	TRBJ2-5	13	TRBV2	.	CASSEGRGETQYF	TGTGCCAGCAGTGAAGGAAGGGGAGAGACCCAGTACTTC
.	TRBJ2-7	15	TRBV6-1	TRBD1	CASSPRDRGSYEQYF	TGTGCCAGCAGCCCCCGGGACAGGGGTTCCTACGAGCAGTACTTC
few	TRBJ2-3	16	TRBV5-1	.	CASSPPVGEVTDTQYF	TGCGCCAGCAGCCCCCCCGTAGGTGAGGTGACAGATACGCAGTATTTT
.	TRBJ1-1	13	TRBV9	.	CASSARGWTEAFF	TGTGCCAGCAGTGCCAGGGGTTGGACTGAAGCTTTCTTT
.	TRBJ2-2	15	TRBV5-1	.	CASRTTGWDTGELFF	TGCGCCAGCAGAACAACAGGGTGGGACACCGGGGAGCTGTTTTTT
.	TRBJ2-1	14	TRBV2	TRBD1	CASSNRGWYNEQFF	TGTGCCAGCAGCAACAGGGGATGGTACAATGAGCAGTTCTTC
.	TRBJ1-1	14	TRBV5-1	TRBD1	CASSAGQGGTEAFF	TGCGCCAGCAGCGCAGGACAGGGGGGGACTGAAGCTTTCTTT
once	TRBJ2-3	14	TRBV7-9	TRBD2	CASKAGEGADTQYF	TGTGCCAGCAAGGCGGGAGAGGGCGCAGATACGCAGTATTTT
.	TRBJ2-7	13	TRBV6-1	TRBD1	CASRGTGPYEQYF	TGTGCCAGCCGAGGGACAGGACCCTACGAGCAGTACTTC
.	TRBJ2-2	16	TRBV2	.	CASSEVAGTNTGELFF	TGTGCCAGCAGTGAAGTGGCGGGGACTAACACCGGGGAGCTGTTTTTT
few	TRBJ1-3	15	TRBV6-1	TRBD1	CASSIQTGTGNTIYF	TGTGCCAGCAGTATACAGACAGGGACTGGAAACACCATATATTTT
.	TRBJ2-7	14	TRBV27	.	CASSRARSSYEQYF	TGTGCCAGCAGTAGGGCACGGAGCTCCTACGAGCAGTACTTC
.	TRBJ1-1	15	TRBV6-1	.	CASSPPGEMNTEAFF	TGTGCCAGCAGTCCACCGGGGGAAATGAACACTGAAGCTTTCTTT
once	TRBJ2-7	16	TRBV7-9	TRBD1	CASSLSAPGQGYEQYF	TGTGCCAGCAGCTTATCCGCCCCGGGACAGGGCTACGAGCAGTACTTC
.	TRBJ2-7	18	TRBV5-1	TRBD2	CASSLAGLAGAHSYEQYF	TGCGCCAGCAGCTTGGCGGGACTAGCGGGAGCCCACTCCTACGAGCAGTACTTC
.	TRBJ2-1	17	TRBV19	.	CASSIEGGRDSYNERFF	TGTGCCAGTAGTATAGAAGGGGGAAGGGATTCTTACAATGAGCGGTTCTTC
.	TRBJ1-4	13	TRBV9	.	CASSGGAAEKLFF	TGTGCCAGCAGCGGGGGGGCAGCGGAAAAACTGTTTTTT
.	TRBJ2-1	19	TRBV4-2	TRBD2	CASSQDLGLAGDSYNEQFF	TGTGCCAGCAGCCAAGATCTTGGACTAGCGGGAGATTCCTACAATGAGCAGTTCTTC
.	TRBJ2-2	17	TRBV27	.	CASSYIGLEVISGELFF	TGTGCCAGCAGTTATATAGGTTTGGAGGTTATTTCCGGGGAGCTGTTTTTT
.	TRBJ1-1	14	TRBV7-9	TRBD1	CASSPGTGETEAFF	TGTGCCAGCAGCCCCGGGACAGGGGAAACTGAAGCTTTCTTT
few	TRBJ1-4	12	TRBV19	.	CASSIRGDKLFF	TGTGCCAGTAGTATCCGGGGGGACAAACTGTTTTTT
.	TRBJ2-3	16	TRBV7-6	.	CASSEGDTPSTDTQYF	TGTGCCAGCAGCGAGGGCGACACGCCGAGCACAGATACGCAGTATTTT